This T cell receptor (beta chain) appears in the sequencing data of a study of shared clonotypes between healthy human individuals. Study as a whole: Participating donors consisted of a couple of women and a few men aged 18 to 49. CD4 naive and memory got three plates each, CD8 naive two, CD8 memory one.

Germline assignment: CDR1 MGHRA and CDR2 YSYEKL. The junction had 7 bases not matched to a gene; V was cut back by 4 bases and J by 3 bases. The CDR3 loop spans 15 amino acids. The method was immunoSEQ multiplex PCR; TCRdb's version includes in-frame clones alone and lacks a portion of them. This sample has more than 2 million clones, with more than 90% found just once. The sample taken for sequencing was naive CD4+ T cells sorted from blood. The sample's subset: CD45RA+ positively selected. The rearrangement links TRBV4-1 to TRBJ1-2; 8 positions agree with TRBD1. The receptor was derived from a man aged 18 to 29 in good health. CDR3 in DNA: TGCGCCAGCAGCCGTGGACAGGGAGGGTACTATGGCTACACCTTC. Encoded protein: CASSRGQGGYYGYTF.